The TCR beta chain under discussion was sequenced for a study of T cell repertoires in cytomegalovirus infection. For the study at large: HLA-B-restricted CMV epitopes that are well studied were used alongside recently identified HLA-C-restricted ones. Public signatures in TCR beta pointed to CMV infection and matching HLA type.

The CDR3 is 15 amino acids. The germline gives CDR1 SGHVS, CDR2 FQNEAQ. Study outcomes and limitations: What dominated the ex vivo response were HLA-C-restricted CMV-specific TCR beta clonotypes.

TCRdb analysed the reads with MiXCR anew, one entry per CDR3 protein. The sample includes 900,000 to 950,000 distinct CDR3 sequences, approximately 33% seen only once; the top ten take around 15%. Details on this clonotype: The antigen is unknown. Since a much larger clone is just one base distant, this may be a read error.

This sequence was found in a human donor in good health (CMV status not recorded). Some clones in this sample may be carry-over from other donors' samples. J is TRBJ1-5 and V is TRBV7-8; 8 bases are shared with TRBD1. The specimen was cultured CD8+ T cells from PBMCs, collected from culture after CMV antigen stimulation. DNA for the CDR3: TGTGCCAGGAGCTCCAGACAGGGGATCCATCAGCCCCAGCATTTT. Its protein is CARSSRQGIHQPQHF.